A single sample is the source of the 2 T cell receptor beta chains below, sequenced in a study of blood T cell repertoires in COVID-19. Sequencing was performed with immunoSEQ multiplex PCR; in TCRdb, only in-frame clones are kept and a portion is missing. The repertoire holds 35,000 or so clones, around 84% seen once, with 60% to 70% in the top ten. The sample was peripheral blood. The receptors here all came from a man aged 70 or older with acute or convalescent COVID-19.

The J gene is TRBJ2-2, the V gene TRBV7-2, with 8 bases lining up with TRBD1. Germline V gene lookup returns CDR1 SGHTA and CDR2 FQGNSA. The junction had 6 bases not matched to a gene; V was cut back by 5 bases and J by 4 bases. The CDR3 spans 15 residues. CDR3 DNA sequence: TGTGCCAGCAGCCCCGACAGGGGTGGCACCGGGGAGCTGTTTTTT. Translation gives CASSPDRGGTGELFF. Based on the CDR3 plus reference TRBV7-2 and TRBJ2-2, the full variable domain is GAGVSQSPSNKVTEKGKDVELRCDPISGHTALYWYRQSLGQGLEFLIYFQGNSAPDKSGLPSDRFSAERTGGSVSTLTIQRTQQEDSAVYLCASSPDRGGTGELFFGEGSRLTVL.

V gene TRBV29-1 combines with J gene TRBJ2-5, with 9 bases aligning to TRBD1. CDR3 length: 13 residues. V lost 6 bases, J lost 4 bases, and 6 bases stayed unmatched. Germline V gene lookup returns CDR1 SQVTM and CDR2 ANQGSEA. CDR3 sequence: CSVYRGRRETQYF. Written as DNA, the CDR3 is TGCAGCGTATACAGGGGGCGGAGAGAGACCCAGTACTTC.